What follows are 27 T cell receptor beta chains derived from one specimen sequenced in a study of control samples from healthy donors and cancer patients. Libraries were prepared by immunoSEQ multiplex PCR; TCRdb keeps only in-frame clonotypes and omits some of them. The table includes under 200,000 clones, about 95% detected once. The material sequenced was PBMCs. All receptors come from a man aged 55 to 70 with colorectal cancer.

The chain uses TRBV5-5 and TRBJ1-1; TRBD1 might be the D (5 bases). Germline-derived CDR1 and CDR2 are SGHKS and YYEKEE (reference sequence). The CDR3 runs to 13 residues. V was trimmed by 2 bases and J by 8 bases, leaving 13 bases between them. Written as DNA, the CDR3 is TGTGCCAGCAGCTTTATTGGGGAGGGGGAAGCTTTCTTT. Protein product: CASSFIGEGEAFF.

The genes are TRBV25-1 and TRBJ1-4; weak D call: TRBD1 (6 bases). V gave up 1 base and J gave up 5 bases, with 11 bases separating them. The CDR3 extends over 15 amino acids. Germline lookup yields CDR1 MGHDK and CDR2 SYGVNS. CDR3 DNA: TGTGCCAGCAGTGAATTAGGGGGAGAGAATGAAAAACTGTTTTTT. Its protein product is CASSELGGENEKLFF.

The rearrangement joins TRBV11-3 to TRBJ2-1, with D perhaps TRBD2 (6 bases). CDR1 and CDR2 from the germline V gene are SGHNT and YENEEA. The CDR3 has 15 residues. Trimming took off 4 bases at V and 3 bases at J, with 13 bases between the two ends. In nucleotides, the CDR3 is TGTGCCAGCAGCTCAGGAGGGGACTTCTACAATGAGCAGTTCTTC. It specifies CASSSGGDFYNEQFF.

The J gene is TRBJ2-1, the V gene TRBV7-2; 10 bases agree with TRBD1. After removal of 0 bases from V and 9 bases from J, the junction contained 11 bases not matched to a gene. Germline V gene data show CDR1 as SGHTA and CDR2 as FQGNSA. The CDR3 length is 17 residues. DNA of the CDR3: TGTGCCAGCAGCTTAGCATGGACAGGGGGTCAACACAGTGAGCAGTTCTTC. This sequence encodes CASSLAWTGGQHSEQFF.

The chain couples TRBV5-1 to TRBJ1-6; the D gene is possibly TRBD1 (5 bases). CDR3 size: 15 residues. V was trimmed by 1 base and J by 5 bases, leaving 10 bases between them. Germline lookup yields CDR1 SGHRS and CDR2 YFSETQ. The CDR3 DNA reads TGCGCCAGCAGCTTGAGGGACGGGAATAATTCACCCCTCCACTTT. Its translation: CASSLRDGNNSPLHF.

The V gene is TRBV6-6, the J gene TRBJ1-6; no definite D call. V lost 6 bases, J lost 7 bases, and 13 bases lay in between. Germline lookup yields CDR1 MNHNY and CDR2 SVGAGI (reference sequence). The CDR3 has 14 residues. The DNA of the CDR3 is TGTGCCAGCAGCCTTAGGGAAGAGAATTCACCCCTCCACTTT. It yields the protein CASSLREENSPLHF.

This chain links TRBV19 with TRBJ1-3, with no clear D. Deletions cut 5 bases from V and 2 bases from J, with 13 bases between. The germline gives CDR1 LNHDA, CDR2 SQIVND (reference sequence). The CDR3 covers 15 residues. CDR3 loop: CASSLATAAGNTIYF. As DNA, the CDR3 is TGTGCCAGTAGTCTGGCTACAGCTGCTGGAAACACCATATATTTT.

The V gene is TRBV10-3, the J gene TRBJ1-5, with 9 positions matching TRBD1. The germline V gene has CDR1 ENHRY and CDR2 SYGVKD. The CDR3 consists of 16 residues. J lost 3 bases, V lost 4 bases, and 7 bases had no gene match. CDR3 region: CAISGGTGRNNQPQHF. In DNA, the CDR3 is TGTGCCATCAGTGGCGGGACAGGGAGGAACAATCAGCCCCAGCATTTT.

J is TRBJ2-2 and V is TRBV27; D might be TRBD1 or TRBD2, each matching 5 bases. Germline V lookup: CDR1 MNHEY, CDR2 SMNVEV (reference sequence). The CDR3 is 17 residues long. Deletions cut 0 bases from V and 0 bases from J, with 11 bases between. The CDR3, as DNA: TGTGCCAGCAGTTTATCGTACAGGACTGCGAACACCGGGGAGCTGTTTTTT. Translated, it gives CASSLSYRTANTGELFF.

The J gene is TRBJ1-1, the V gene TRBV2; D is unclear. The ends were cut back, 8 bases at V and 7 bases at J, with 14 bases in the middle. Germline V gives CDR1 SNHLY, CDR2 FYNNEI. CDR3 size: 12 residues. The DNA for the CDR3 is TGTGCCAGCGGTGGACTAGCGAGTGAAGCTTTCTTT. Translating gives CASGGLASEAFF.

The rearrangement joins TRBV6-5 to TRBJ1-1; TRBD1 might be the D (5 bases). CDR1 is MNHEY and CDR2 is SVGAGI in the germline V gene. The ends were cut back, 8 bases at V and 0 bases at J, with 16 bases in the middle. CDR3 size: 15 residues. The CDR3 nucleotides are TGTGCCAGCGGGAAGACAGTCCAGGTGAACACTGAAGCTTTCTTT. Translation gives CASGKTVQVNTEAFF.

The chain combines TRBV5-6 with TRBJ1-2; D is perhaps TRBD1 (5 bases). V dropped 5 bases and J dropped 10 bases, with 21 bases sitting between them. The germline CDR1 and CDR2 sequences are SGHDT and YYEEEE. The CDR3 has 14 amino acids. DNA for the CDR3: TGTGCCAGCAGTCACGGGGACCGACCCGCCCCCTACACCTTC. It translates to CASSHGDRPAPYTF. The full variable domain, in which reference TRBV5-6 and TRBJ1-2 provide the parts outside the CDR3, is DAGVTQSPTHLIKTRGQQVTLRCSPKSGHDTVSWYQQALGQGPQFIFQYYEEEERQRGNFPDRFSGHQFPNYSSELNVNALLLGDSALYLCASSHGDRPAPYTFGSGTRLTVV.

The chain employs TRBV3-1 (or the pseudogene TRBV3-2) and TRBJ2-7, with D possibly called TRBD1 or TRBD2 (5 bases each). The germline gives CDR1 LGHDT, CDR2 YNNKEL (reference sequence). V shed 3 bases and J shed 6 bases, with 6 bases lying between them. The CDR3 extends over 11 amino acids. CDR3 protein: CASSHGAEQYF. The CDR3 DNA follows: TGTGCCAGCAGCCACGGGGCCGAGCAGTACTTC.

CDR3: CASMRGTHEQYF. As DNA, the CDR3 is TGTGCCAGCATGCGAGGGACCCACGAGCAGTACTTC. The J gene is TRBJ2-7, the V gene TRBV2; D assignment may be TRBD1 or TRBD2 (5 bases each). With 7 bases removed from V and 5 bases from J, the gap between germline ends came to 12 bases. The germline V gene encodes CDR1 SNHLY and CDR2 FYNNEI. This CDR3 is built from 12 residues.

The V gene is TRBV5-1, the J gene TRBJ2-3; 7 positions agree with TRBD2. V gave up 4 bases and J gave up 0 bases; unmatched junction bases: 5. Germline CDR1 SGHRS, CDR2 YFSETQ. The length of the CDR3 is 15 residues. The CDR3 protein is CASSPQAGSTDTQYF. The CDR3 region has the DNA TGCGCCAGCAGCCCCCAAGCGGGGAGCACAGATACGCAGTATTTT.

This chain joins TRBV5-1 and TRBJ2-2; D unclear. Germline V gene sequence: CDR1 SGHRS, CDR2 YFSETQ. This CDR3 is 14 amino acids long. Trimming stripped 6 bases from V and 0 bases from J, with 9 bases between. The CDR3 DNA follows: TGCGCCAGCAAATTGTCCGCGAACACCGGGGAGCTGTTTTTT. This translates into CASKLSANTGELFF.

The chain joins TRBV27 to TRBJ1-6; TRBD1 aligns across 7 bases. Losses at the gene ends were 8 bases for V and 6 bases for J; bases not matched to a gene: 13. The CDR3 loop spans 16 amino acids. Germline CDR1 is MNHEY and CDR2 is SMNVEV (reference sequence). CDR3 sequence (DNA): TGTGCCAGCTTCCCTCGGGGACAGATACCTAATTCACCCCTCCACTTT. This translates into CASFPRGQIPNSPLHF.

The CDR3 DNA sequence: TGTGCCAGCAGCTTGGACAGACTTAATGAAAAACTGTTTTTT. Translated: CASSLDRLNEKLFF. The rearrangement joins TRBV5-4 to TRBJ1-4; the D is unclear. Looked up from germline, CDR1 is SGHNT and CDR2 is YYREEE (reference sequence). There are 14 residues in the CDR3. The V gene lost 0 bases and the J gene lost 4 bases, with 7 bases spanning the gap.

This clone was seen just once. The chain is built from TRBV5-1 and TRBJ1-1; 11 nucleotides match TRBD1. Germline trimming cut 2 bases from V and 4 bases from J; bases unmatched to any gene: 1. Germline V gives CDR1 SGHRS, CDR2 YFSETQ. There are 14 residues in the CDR3. CDR3 region: CASSFGTGGTEAFF. The CDR3 nucleotides are TGCGCCAGCAGCTTTGGGACAGGGGGCACTGAAGCTTTCTTT.

This rearrangement joins TRBV7-2 to TRBJ1-2; maybe TRBD1 (6 bases). The ends were cut back, 5 bases at V and 8 bases at J, with 18 bases in the middle. The CDR3 is 14 residues long. Germline-derived CDR1 and CDR2 are SGHTA and FQGNSA. The chain's CDR3 is CASSPQGGGWGYTF. The DNA for the CDR3 is TGTGCCAGCAGCCCCCAGGGTGGGGGCTGGGGCTACACCTTC.

The V call is TRBV5-1, the J call TRBJ2-7; D is ambiguous. Per the germline V gene, CDR1 is SGHRS and CDR2 is YFSETQ. The length of the CDR3 is 10 residues. V shed 0 bases and J shed 6 bases, with 1 base lying between them. The DNA of the CDR3 is TGCGCCAGCAGCTTGGCCGAGCAGTACTTC. It yields the protein CASSLAEQYF.

This chain joins TRBV4-1 and TRBJ1-4; a weak D match, TRBD1 (5 bases). This CDR3 is built from 17 residues. Per the germline V gene, CDR1 is MGHRA and CDR2 is YSYEKL. V shed 3 bases and J shed 0 bases, with 14 bases lying between them. The CDR3 loop is CASSQGGGRPTNEKLFF. The CDR3, as DNA: TGCGCCAGCAGCCAGGGGGGGGGAAGACCAACTAATGAAAAACTGTTTTTT.

For this clone: Other DNA variants within this sample encode the same CDR3. J is TRBJ1-2 and V is TRBV6-5; D unresolved. V gave up 3 bases and J gave up 3 bases, with 11 bases separating them. In germline, CDR1 is MNHEY, CDR2 SVGAGI. The CDR3 totals 14 residues. This chain's CDR3 is CASSYSAGDYGYTF. The CDR3, as DNA: TGTGCCAGCAGTTATTCTGCCGGGGACTATGGCTACACCTTC.

This chain uses TRBV9 with TRBJ1-3, with D perhaps TRBD1 (6 bases). Germline CDR1 and CDR2: SGDLS and YYNGEE. With 0 bases removed from V and 0 bases from J, the gap between germline ends came to 10 bases. This CDR3 region has 16 residues. The CDR3 loop is CASSVEGESSGNTIYF. CDR3 DNA: TGTGCCAGCAGCGTAGAGGGGGAAAGCTCTGGAAACACCATATATTTT. Drawing the rest from reference TRBV9 and TRBJ1-3, the complete variable domain is DSGVTQTPKHLITATGQRVTLRCSPRSGDLSVYWYQQSLDQGLQFLIQYYNGEERAKGNILERFSAQQFPDLHSELNLSSLELGDSALYFCASSVEGESSGNTIYFGEGSWLTVV.

The rearrangement uses TRBV19 and TRBJ1-1; perhaps TRBD1 as D (6 bases). Germline V CDR1 and CDR2: LNHDA, SQIVND (reference sequence). This CDR3 has 13 residues. V lost 1 base and J lost 8, with 11 bases in between. The CDR3 is CASSIGTVSEAFF. CDR3 nucleotides: TGTGCCAGTAGTATAGGGACAGTTTCGGAAGCTTTCTTT.

This clone was seen once. This chain uses TRBV3-1 (or the pseudogene TRBV3-2) with TRBJ2-5; TRBD1 agrees at 9 bases. V lost 1 base to trimming and J lost 5 bases; unmatched junction nucleotides: 5. CDR1 is LGHDT and CDR2 is YNNKEL in the germline V gene (reference sequence). This CDR3 contains 15 residues. The CDR3 protein is CASSQATGGAETQYF. Here the CDR3 DNA reads TGTGCCAGCAGCCAAGCTACAGGGGGCGCGGAGACCCAGTACTTC.

The chain carries TRBV6-5 and TRBJ1-5; TRBD1 matches at 9 bases. Germline values: CDR1 MNHEY, CDR2 SVGAGI. The CDR3 spans 14 residues. The V and J ends lost 5 bases and 4 bases, in that order; junction bases with no gene match: 3. CDR3 DNA: TGTGCCAGCAGTCCGGGACAGGGAAATCAGCCCCAGCATTTT. It specifies CASSPGQGNQPQHF.